This record covers a single TCR beta chain. Within the sample, other DNA sequences also encode this same CDR3. Authors' data handling: Reference gene primer amplification in the assay estimated nucleated cell counts. TCRdb's table, derived via immunoSEQ multiplex PCR, lists solely in-frame clones and lacks some. V and J calls and clone size are given by that table; D and trimming were obtained from the DNA. The sample records around 80,000 clones, 85% being singletons. This sample was included in a study of blood T cell repertoires in COVID-19. Deletions cut 4 bases from V and 0 bases from J, with 10 bases between. This CDR3 contains 14 residues. Germline lookup yields CDR1 MNHNY and CDR2 SVGAGI (reference sequence).

This TCR was recovered from a man aged 50 to 59 with COVID-19, enrolled during active disease. The chain is built from TRBV6-6 and TRBJ2-7; tentative D call: TRBD2 (6 bases). Sequenced material: peripheral blood. The CDR3 sequence is CASSSRDFSYEQYF. The CDR3 DNA follows: TGTGCCAGCAGTTCCCGGGACTTCTCCTACGAGCAGTACTTC.